Listed below are T cell receptor beta chains from one sample, sequenced in a study of blood T cell repertoires in COVID-19. Data came from immunoSEQ multiplex PCR; TCRdb stores just in-frame clones and leaves some out. The table shows about 36,000 clones, with about 76% occurring only once. Sample: peripheral blood. Source of these receptors: a man between 65 and 85 years old with COVID-19, enrolled during active disease. The CDR3 runs from the conserved cysteine through the conserved F or W. D genes are given only for firm matches. Rows give clone size only sometimes, using once, few, many, or a class for an expanded clone.

TRBV28	TRBJ1-1	NA	NA	16	CASSSPGQLMNTEAFF	TGTGCCAGCAGTTCGCCGGGACAATTAATGAACACTGAAGCTTTCTTT
TRBV7-2	TRBJ2-1	NA	NA	15	CASSLSGSSYNEQFF	TGTGCCAGCAGCTTAAGCGGTAGCTCCTACAATGAGCAGTTCTTC
TRBV28	TRBJ2-7	NA	TRBD1	15	CASSSPGQGGNEQYF	TGTGCCAGCAGTTCACCCGGACAGGGGGGGAACGAGCAGTACTTC
TRBV5-1	TRBJ2-7	few	TRBD1	14	CASSLGQGDSEQYF	TGCGCCAGCAGCTTGGGACAGGGTGATAGCGAGCAGTACTTC
TRBV18	TRBJ1-5	NA	TRBD1	15	CASSPGDRPNQPQHF	TGTGCCAGCTCACCGGGGGACAGACCTAATCAGCCCCAGCATTTT
TRBV10-3	TRBJ2-5	NA	TRBD2	13	CATGRGERETQYF	TGTGCCACGGGACGGGGGGAAAGGGAGACCCAGTACTTC
TRBV25-1	TRBJ1-5	many	TRBD1	14	CASSESGGTQPQHF	TGTGCCAGCAGTGAATCAGGGGGCACACAGCCCCAGCATTTT
TRBV9	TRBJ1-5	NA	NA	15	CASSPSLGPNQPQHF	TGTGCCAGCAGCCCCTCCTTGGGCCCCAATCAGCCCCAGCATTTT
TRBV7-2	TRBJ2-2	NA	TRBD1	11	CASSSTGTELF	TGTGCCAGCAGCTCCACCGGGACAGAGCTTTTT
TRBV2	TRBJ1-1	NA	TRBD1	13	CASSGTGGAEAFF	TGTGCCAGCAGCGGGACAGGGGGGGCTGAAGCTTTCTTT
TRBV10-1	TRBJ2-1	NA	TRBD2	17	CASSDGTSGRAKSEQFF	TGCGCCAGCAGTGATGGGACTAGCGGGAGGGCCAAGAGTGAGCAGTTCTTC
TRBV2	TRBJ1-2	many	NA	12	CARWETSYGYTF	TGTGCCAGGTGGGAGACCTCCTATGGCTACACCTTC
TRBV29-1	TRBJ1-1	few	TRBD1	12	CSVQGAGVEAFF	TGCAGCGTTCAGGGGGCGGGCGTTGAAGCTTTCTTT
TRBV6-2/TRBV6-3	TRBJ2-7	NA	NA	13	CASSFSGSYEQYF	TGTGCCAGCAGTTTTTCGGGGTCCTACGAGCAGTACTTC
TRBV11-3	TRBJ2-7	NA	NA	13	CASSTTGSYEQYF	TGTGCCAGCAGCACGACAGGATCCTACGAGCAGTACTTC
TRBV5-1	TRBJ2-5	few	TRBD2	19	CASSSLASGKTPYQETQYF	TGCGCCAGCAGCTCCCTGGCTAGCGGGAAGACCCCGTACCAAGAGACCCAGTACTTC
TRBV3-1/TRBV3-2	TRBJ1-6	NA	TRBD1	15	CASSQGDRVRSPLHF	TGTGCCAGCAGCCAAGGAGACAGGGTTCGTTCACCCCTCCACTTT
TRBV6-1	TRBJ2-7	once	TRBD1	15	CASSERDRGGYEQYF	TGTGCCAGCAGTGAGCGGGACAGGGGCGGCTACGAGCAGTACTTC
TRBV4-3	TRBJ1-1	NA	NA	13	CASSPPGSEEAFF	TGCGCCAGCAGCCCCCCAGGATCCGAGGAAGCTTTCTTT
TRBV27	TRBJ2-1	few	TRBD2	14	CASSQTSSYNEQFF	TGTGCCAGCAGCCAGACTAGCTCTTACAATGAGCAGTTCTTC
TRBV9	TRBJ2-3	NA	TRBD2	15	CASSVVGTSGDTQYF	TGTGCCAGCAGCGTAGTCGGGACTAGCGGAGATACGCAGTATTTT
TRBV29-1	TRBJ1-1	NA	TRBD1	12	CSSGQPNTEAFF	TGCAGCTCGGGACAGCCGAACACTGAAGCTTTCTTT
TRBV19	TRBJ1-1	once	NA	15	CASSSRGGANTEAFF	TGTGCCAGTAGTTCTCGCGGTGGTGCTAACACTGAAGCTTTCTTT
TRBV5-1	TRBJ1-1	NA	TRBD1	16	CASSSRDRGGPAEAFF	TGCGCCAGCAGCTCCCGGGACAGGGGGGGACCGGCTGAAGCTTTCTTT
TRBV6-6	TRBJ1-3	few	NA	12	CATTGDRNTIYF	TGTGCCACTACGGGTGATAGAAACACCATATATTTT
TRBV4-2	TRBJ2-5	NA	NA	14	CASSPPGLEETQYF	TGTGCCAGCAGCCCACCGGGACTCGAAGAGACCCAGTACTTC
TRBV7-3	TRBJ2-1	few	TRBD1	13	CASSLGTANEQFF	TGTGCCAGCAGCTTAGGGACAGCGAATGAGCAGTTCTTC
TRBV5-1	TRBJ1-1	NA	NA	15	CASSSMDSRHTEAFF	TGCGCCAGCAGCTCCATGGACAGCCGTCACACTGAAGCTTTCTTT
TRBV6-5	TRBJ2-7	NA	TRBD1	13	CASRTGVNYEQYF	TGTGCCAGCAGAACAGGGGTAAACTACGAGCAGTACTTC